Below are 30 T cell receptor beta chains sequenced from a single sample in a study of blood T cell repertoires in COVID-19. Clones were read by immunoSEQ multiplex PCR, and TCRdb kept only the in-frame ones, dropping some. The table lists more than 120,000 clones, roughly 87% of them singletons. The sample comprised peripheral blood. The receptors were sampled from a woman between 50 and 59 years old with acute or convalescent COVID-19.

A single count supports this clone. This chain joins TRBV30 and TRBJ2-1; TRBD2 matches 13 bases. Germline V gene sequence: CDR1 GTSNPN, CDR2 SVGIG (reference sequence). CDR3 length: 15 residues. J gave up 5 bases and V 4 bases, and 5 bases lay outside the gene matches. The CDR3 spells CAWTPGTSGDNEQFF. For the CDR3, the DNA is TGTGCCTGGACCCCAGGGACTAGCGGGGACAATGAGCAGTTCTTC.

The gene calls are TRBV30 and TRBJ1-5; D gene ambiguous. Trimming removed 4 bases at V and 9 bases at J, with 16 bases between. The CDR3 covers 13 residues. Germline CDR1 is GTSNPN and CDR2 is SVGIG (reference sequence). Written as DNA, the CDR3 is TGTGCCTGGAAGCGGCTGATGGGAGGGCCCCAGCATTTT. It translates to CAWKRLMGGPQHF.

The rearrangement uses TRBV11-3 and TRBJ1-1; D is perhaps TRBD1 (6 bases). The length of the CDR3 is 14 residues. Trimming took off 5 bases at V and 4 bases at J, with 14 bases between the two ends. The germline gives CDR1 SGHNT, CDR2 YENEEA. The CDR3 protein is CASSASGASTEAFF. CDR3 DNA sequence: TGTGCCAGCAGCGCGTCAGGGGCCAGCACTGAAGCTTTCTTT.

The V and J genes are TRBV9 and TRBJ2-2; TRBD2 aligns across 7 bases. V lost 1 base to trimming and J lost 3 bases; unmatched junction nucleotides: 3. This CDR3 is built from 15 residues. CDR1 is SGDLS, CDR2 YYNGEE, per germline. The CDR3 is CASSVSGLDTGELFF. CDR3 nucleotides: TGTGCCAGCAGCGTATCAGGACTAGACACCGGGGAGCTGTTTTTT.

V is TRBV11-2 and J is TRBJ2-6, with D possibly being TRBD2 (5 bases). V gave up 7 bases and J gave up 4 bases, with 20 bases separating them. This CDR3 is built from 17 residues. Germline V gene data show CDR1 as SGHAT and CDR2 as FQNNGV. The CDR3 loop reads CASTPMGPGIGANVLTF. CDR3 coding DNA: TGTGCCAGCACCCCAATGGGTCCGGGGATAGGGGCCAACGTCCTGACTTTC.

The V call is TRBV4-2, the J call TRBJ1-4; TRBD1 matches 7 bases. Germline CDR1 is LGHNA and CDR2 is YNFKEQ. The junction had 8 bases not matched to a gene; V was cut back by 0 bases and J by 7 bases. The CDR3 extends over 16 amino acids. The CDR3: CASSQDRAGGGEKLFF. The CDR3 DNA is TGTGCCAGCAGCCAAGATAGGGCAGGGGGAGGTGAAAAACTGTTTTTT.

The rearrangement joins TRBV10-1 to TRBJ2-1, with TRBD2 identical over 7 bases. Trimming cost V 3 bases and J 5 bases; bases outside gene matches: 7. The CDR3 totals 15 residues. From germline, CDR1 is WNHNN and CDR2 SYGVQD (reference sequence). The CDR3 sequence: CASSERGSGHNEQFF. The CDR3 region has the DNA TGCGCCAGCAGTGAACGCGGGAGCGGCCACAATGAGCAGTTCTTC.

The rearrangement joins TRBV5-6 to TRBJ2-5; 8 bases are shared with TRBD2. This CDR3 spans 15 amino acids. The germline gives CDR1 SGHDT, CDR2 YYEEEE. J gave up 5 bases and V 0 bases, and 6 bases lay outside the gene matches. The CDR3 sequence: CASSLGSGSWETQYF. The CDR3 nucleotides read TGTGCCAGCAGCTTGGGGAGCGGGAGCTGGGAGACCCAGTACTTC.

The chain couples TRBV6-5 to TRBJ1-1, with TRBD1 identical over 11 bases. This CDR3 has 13 residues. The junction had 3 bases not matched to a gene; V was cut back by 6 bases and J by 6 bases. The germline CDR1 and CDR2 sequences are MNHEY and SVGAGI. The CDR3 sequence: CASRVGQGAEAFF. Here the CDR3 DNA reads TGTGCCAGCAGGGTGGGACAGGGGGCTGAAGCTTTCTTT.

This chain uses TRBV9 with TRBJ1-1; D might be TRBD1 (6 bases). CDR3 length: 15 residues. From germline, CDR1 is SGDLS and CDR2 YYNGEE. Trimming left V 0 bases short and J 1 base short, with 10 bases between. CDR3 sequence (DNA): TGTGCCAGCAGCGTAGGCGGGGGCCGGAACACTGAAGCTTTCTTT. Amino acids: CASSVGGGRNTEAFF.

The chain recombines TRBV5-1 with TRBJ1-2; possibly TRBD1 for D (6 bases). V lost 6 bases to trimming and J lost 7 bases, with 22 bases between them. The germline CDR1 and CDR2 sequences are SGHRS and YFSETQ. This CDR3 region has 15 residues. CDR3 amino acids: CASKVLGRGEGGYTF. The DNA for the CDR3 is TGCGCCAGCAAGGTCCTTGGCAGGGGAGAGGGTGGCTACACCTTC.

The chain couples TRBV7-6 to TRBJ2-7; tentatively, D is TRBD1 (5 bases). This CDR3 spans 13 amino acids. V lost 4 bases and J 6 bases, leaving 13 bases between the germline ends. Looked up from germline, CDR1 is SGHVS and CDR2 is FNYEAQ. CDR3 bases: TGTGCCAGCAGCTCAGGGTTTATCGGCGAGCAGTACTTC. Translation gives CASSSGFIGEQYF.

The genes are TRBV30 and TRBJ1-6; 9 nucleotides align to TRBD1. The germline CDR1 and CDR2 sequences are GTSNPN and SVGIG (reference sequence). Trimming took 6 bases from V and 10 from J; bases not matched to a gene: 13. This CDR3 spans 15 amino acids. The CDR3 DNA reads as TGTGCCTGCGGAACCGGGACAGGGTGGCGGTCACCCCTCCACTTT. Protein: CACGTGTGWRSPLHF.

This rearrangement joins TRBV11-2 to TRBJ2-7; possibly TRBD1 for D (5 bases). Trimming left V 1 base short and J 1 base short, with 8 bases between. The CDR3 loop spans 14 amino acids. CDR1 and CDR2 from the germline V gene are SGHAT and FQNNGV. CDR3 amino acids: CASSLVDSSYEQYF. Written as DNA, the CDR3 is TGTGCCAGCAGCTTAGTCGACAGTTCCTACGAGCAGTACTTC.

The V gene is TRBV7-9, the J gene TRBJ1-1; D remains unclear. The germline gives CDR1 SEHNR, CDR2 FQNEAQ (reference sequence). The V gene lost 5 bases and the J gene lost 5 bases, with 6 bases spanning the gap. This CDR3 is built from 11 residues. The CDR3 here is CASSPVTEAFF. The DNA of the CDR3 is TGTGCCAGCAGCCCCGTGACTGAAGCTTTCTTT.

The chain uses TRBV7-3 and TRBJ1-1; a possible D gene is TRBD1 (6 bases). The germline V gene encodes CDR1 SGHTA and CDR2 FQGTGA. CDR3 length: 14 amino acids. V was shortened by 1 base and J by 6 bases, with 12 bases between the two germline ends. The CDR3 bases are TGTGCCAGCAGCTTAAGACAGGCTCCTTCTGAAGCTTTCTTT. It yields the protein CASSLRQAPSEAFF.

The chain links TRBV20-1 to TRBJ1-5, with 8 bases lining up with TRBD1. Unmatched junction bases numbered 6, after V lost 3 bases and J lost 5 bases. The CDR3 is made up of 14 amino acids. Germline V gene data show CDR1 as DFQATT and CDR2 as SNEGSKA (reference sequence). The CDR3 DNA reads TGCAGTGCTAGTAAAGACAGGGGCCATCAGCCCCAGCATTTT. It is translated as CSASKDRGHQPQHF.

Details on this clone: Other DNA sequences from this sample encode an identical CDR3 as well. The chain is built from TRBV5-4 and TRBJ1-1; D gene ambiguous. This CDR3 region has 13 residues. V was clipped by 2 bases and J by 5 bases, with 10 bases between them. Germline assignment: CDR1 SGHNT and CDR2 YYREEE (reference sequence). CDR3 DNA sequence: TGTGCCAGCAGCTTCAATAGCAATACTGAAGCTTTCTTT. Protein product: CASSFNSNTEAFF.

To note about this clone: Other DNA sequences within the sample encode an identical CDR3. The V gene is TRBV29-1, the J gene TRBJ1-5; TRBD1 agrees at 7 bases. The CDR3 runs 14 residues. Germline assignment: CDR1 SQVTM and CDR2 ANQGSEA. V lost 4 bases and J lost 3; bases outside the gene matches: 6. In nucleotides, the CDR3 is TGCAGCGTTGGACAGGGCAGTTACAATCAGCCCCAGCATTTT. Translated: CSVGQGSYNQPQHF.

This clone occurred a few times. The chain couples TRBV6-2 or TRBV6-3 to TRBJ1-2, with D maybe TRBD1 (6 bases). This CDR3 spans 14 amino acids. Trimming stripped 2 bases from V and 6 bases from J, with 13 bases between. Germline V gives CDR1 MNHEY, CDR2 SVGEGT. The CDR3 region is CASSYAIEGDGYTF. CDR3 sequence (DNA): TGTGCCAGCAGTTACGCCATCGAGGGGGATGGCTACACCTTC.

The V call is TRBV24-1, the J call TRBJ2-3, with D possibly being TRBD2 (7 bases). V lost 4 bases and J 4 bases, leaving 20 bases between the germline ends. The CDR3 spans 17 residues. Germline loops: CDR1 KGHDR, CDR2 SFDVKD. The CDR3 nucleotides are TGTGCCACCAGTGACCCTTATCCTGGGGGGGCCGCAGATACGCAGTATTTT. Its protein is CATSDPYPGGAADTQYF.

The rearrangement uses TRBV9 and TRBJ2-2; 9 nucleotides match TRBD1. Germline CDR1 reads SGDLS; CDR2 reads YYNGEE. Unmatched junction bases numbered 4, after V lost 9 bases and J lost 1 base. CDR3 length equals 14 residues. The chain's CDR3 is CATSGQGNTGELFF. Here the CDR3 DNA reads TGTGCCACCTCGGGACAGGGGAACACCGGGGAGCTGTTTTTT.

The gene calls are TRBV3-1 (or the pseudogene TRBV3-2) and TRBJ1-4; no firm D call. The germline CDR1 and CDR2 sequences are LGHDT and YNNKEL (reference sequence). Trimming cost V 0 bases and J 3 bases, with 11 bases left between them. The CDR3 extends over 16 amino acids. The CDR3 is CASSQDSRPSNEKLFF. CDR3 DNA sequence: TGTGCCAGCAGCCAAGATTCGAGGCCGTCTAATGAAAAACTGTTTTTT.

The CDR3 here is CASSQDRNTEAFF. CDR3 bases: TGTGCCAGCAGCCAAGACAGGAACACTGAAGCTTTCTTT. The chain uses TRBV14 and TRBJ1-1; D unclear. The CDR3 has 13 residues. V lost 0 bases, J lost 1 base, and 3 bases lay in between. The germline CDR1 and CDR2 sequences are SGHDN and FVKESK.

V usage is TRBV6-5 and J usage is TRBJ1-1; TRBD1 matches 9 bases. Germline assignment: CDR1 MNHEY and CDR2 SVGAGI. This CDR3 comprises 14 residues. The ends lost 8 bases at V and 6 bases at J; junction bases unmatched: 10. This chain's CDR3 is CASRGGQGGPEAFF. CDR3 in DNA: TGTGCCAGCCGAGGGGGACAGGGAGGGCCTGAAGCTTTCTTT.

The J gene is TRBJ2-1, the V gene TRBV6-4; 12 bases match TRBD2. The junction had 14 bases not matched to a gene; V was cut back by 5 bases and J by 6 bases. Germline V gene lookup returns CDR1 MRHNA and CDR2 SNTAGT. This CDR3 has 18 residues. The CDR3 sequence: CASSRPTSGGLKGNEQFF. CDR3 bases: TGTGCCAGCAGTCGACCGACTAGCGGGGGTTTAAAGGGCAATGAGCAGTTCTTC.

Comments on this clone: At the DNA level, this CDR3 is encoded by other sequences in the same sample as well. V and J are TRBV19 and TRBJ1-2; 7 nucleotides align to TRBD1. The germline gives CDR1 LNHDA, CDR2 SQIVND (reference sequence). The CDR3 contains 13 residues. Unmatched junction bases numbered 6, after V lost 3 bases and J lost 8 bases. For the CDR3, the DNA is TGTGCCAGTAGTATTACAGGGGATTACGGCTACACCTTC. It translates to CASSITGDYGYTF.

This chain joins TRBV11-3 and TRBJ1-1; 7 nucleotides match TRBD1. V shed 5 bases, J shed 11 bases, and the junction held 8 bases outside the gene matches. The CDR3 runs to 12 residues. The germline CDR1 and CDR2 sequences are SGHNT and YENEEA. The DNA of the CDR3 is TGTGCCAGCAGCAAGGGGGCAGGGGAGGCTTTCTTT. This gives the protein CASSKGAGEAFF.

The chain joins TRBV6-1 to TRBJ1-1; D might be TRBD1 (6 bases). V was trimmed by 3 bases and J by 5 bases, leaving 10 bases between them. Germline V gene sequence: CDR1 MNHNS, CDR2 SASEGT. The CDR3 consists of 13 residues. CDR3 in DNA: TGTGCCAGCAGTGAGGCAGGGGAGACTGAAGCTTTCTTT. It specifies CASSEAGETEAFF.

J is TRBJ1-2 and V is TRBV4-1, with 7 bases aligning to TRBD1. V lost 1 base and J lost 4; bases outside the gene matches: 6. Germline CDR1 is MGHRA and CDR2 is YSYEKL. The CDR3 covers 15 residues. For the CDR3, the DNA is TGCGCCAGCAGCCAAGTATCTGGGACAGTCTATGGCTACACCTTC. This sequence encodes CASSQVSGTVYGYTF.